This T cell receptor (beta chain) was profiled in a study of shared clonotypes between healthy human individuals. Looking at the study overall: CD4 naive and CD4 memory each took three plates per donor, while CD8 naive took two and CD8 memory one.

Study conclusions and caveats: All-four-donor shared clonotypes had higher generation probabilities than non-shared clonotypes did.

This CDR3 contains 13 residues. V was pared by 3 bases and J by 6 bases, with 3 bases of the junction left unmatched. CDR1 is SEHNR and CDR2 is FQNEAQ in the germline V gene (reference sequence). Concerning this clone: Its antigen is unknown.

Assay execution proceeded at the deep level. Method: immunoSEQ multiplex PCR; TCRdb's copy keeps in-frame clones and lacks some. Of about 330,000 clones in the sample, roughly 70% were seen once. V and J are TRBV7-9 and TRBJ1-2; 8 positions agree with TRBD1. The specimen sequenced was memory CD4+ T cells sorted from blood. Subset here: CD45RA-negative fraction. This receptor was obtained from a man aged 30 to 45 in good health. Here the CDR3 DNA reads TGTGCCAGCAGCTTCGGGACAGGCGATGGCTACACCTTC. Translating it yields CASSFGTGDGYTF. Drawing the rest from reference TRBV7-9 and TRBJ1-2, the complete variable domain is DTGVSQNPRHKITKRGQNVTFRCDPISEHNRLYWYRQTLGQGPEFLTYFQNEAQLEKSRLLSDRFSAERPKGSFSTLEIQRTEQGDSAMYLCASSFGTGDGYTFGSGTRLTVV.